The next 11 T cell receptor beta chains were all read from a single sample in a study of cytomegalovirus exposure and HLA in healthy donors. Researchers ran the PCR with 60 Vbeta and 13 Jbeta primers. Sequencing was performed with immunoSEQ multiplex PCR; in TCRdb, only in-frame clones are kept and a portion is missing. The sample has about 180,000 clones; about three quarters are singletons. Sequenced material: PBMCs. Source of these receptors: a female donor in good health and CMV-seronegative.

The chain recombines TRBV6-1 with TRBJ2-2, with D perhaps matching TRBD1 (5 bases). The germline V and J ends were trimmed by 1 base and 3 bases, with 18 bases remaining between them. The length of the CDR3 is 18 residues. Germline V CDR1 and CDR2: MNHNS, SASEGT. The CDR3 DNA reads TGTGCCAGCAGTGAAGACCTCCCAGGGCCCCCGGACACCGGGGAGCTGTTTTTT. Protein sequence: CASSEDLPGPPDTGELFF.

V gene TRBV11-3 combines with J gene TRBJ2-1, with TRBD2 identical over 11 bases. Germline V gives CDR1 SGHNT, CDR2 YENEEA. Trimming at V came to 2 bases and at J to 9 bases, leaving 6 bases not matched to a gene. The CDR3 extends over 15 amino acids. Here the CDR3 DNA reads TGTGCCAGCAGCTTACGAACTAGCGGGAGCGGTGAGCAGTTCTTC. This codes for CASSLRTSGSGEQFF.

V is TRBV12-5 and J is TRBJ1-6, with 7 bases matching TRBD1. Trimming took 6 bases from V and 8 from J; bases not matched to a gene: 7. This CDR3 is built from 14 residues. Germline V gene data show CDR1 as LGHNT and CDR2 as FRNRAP. The CDR3 reads CASGPGQGDSPLHF. As DNA, the CDR3 is TGTGCTAGTGGCCCGGGGCAGGGGGATTCACCCCTCCACTTT. Based on the CDR3 plus reference TRBV12-5 and TRBJ1-6, the full variable domain is DARVTQTPRHKVTEMGQEVTMRCQPILGHNTVFWYRQTMMQGLELLAYFRNRAPLDDSGMPKDRFSAEMPDATLATLKIQPSEPRDSAVYFCASGPGQGDSPLHFGNGTRLTVT.

With regard to this clone: This CDR3 is also generated by other DNA sequences in the sample. The V and J genes are TRBV5-1 and TRBJ1-1; D is unresolved. CDR3 length: 14 residues. Trimming left V 0 bases short and J 2 bases short, with 8 bases between. Germline CDR1 reads SGHRS; CDR2 reads YFSETQ. CDR3 coding DNA: TGCGCCAGCAGCTTGGGACGGGTTAACACTGAAGCTTTCTTT. Protein product: CASSLGRVNTEAFF.

The V gene is TRBV7-9, the J gene TRBJ1-5; 11 nucleotides match TRBD1. Germline V gene lookup returns CDR1 SEHNR and CDR2 FQNEAQ (reference sequence). Trimming cost V 5 bases and J 4 bases; bases outside gene matches: 7. This CDR3 contains 16 residues. The CDR3 here is CASSPIGTGGNQPQHF. CDR3 nucleotides: TGTGCCAGCAGCCCCATCGGGACAGGGGGAAATCAGCCCCAGCATTTT.

The gene calls are TRBV19 and TRBJ2-3; TRBD2 might be the D (5 bases). Trimming took off 1 base at V and 1 base at J, with 12 bases between the two ends. From germline, CDR1 is LNHDA and CDR2 SQIVND (reference sequence). The CDR3 has 16 residues. The CDR3 coding sequence is TGTGCCAGTAGTATAGGATCCAGAGCGGGCACAGATACGCAGTATTTT. This translates into CASSIGSRAGTDTQYF.

This clone was observed a few times. The V gene is TRBV5-4, the J gene TRBJ2-7, with D tentatively TRBD1 (5 bases). The germline V and J ends were trimmed by 0 bases and 6 bases, with 7 bases remaining between them. Germline CDR1 is SGHNT and CDR2 is YYREEE (reference sequence). CDR3 length equals 12 residues. This CDR3 is CASSLGQREQYF. The DNA of the CDR3 is TGTGCCAGCAGCTTGGGACAGCGCGAGCAGTACTTC.

The chain uses TRBV19 and TRBJ1-3; 11 positions agree with TRBD1. There are 14 residues in the CDR3. Unmatched junction bases numbered 1, after V lost 8 bases and J lost 1 base. CDR1 LNHDA and CDR2 SQIVND come from the germline V gene (reference sequence). In DNA, the CDR3 is TGTGCCAGTCGGGACAGGGGGTCTGGAAACACCATATATTTT. Its protein is CASRDRGSGNTIYF.

This clone was detected a few times. This rearrangement joins TRBV4-3 to TRBJ2-5, with a possible D match to TRBD2 (5 bases). Looked up from germline, CDR1 is LGHNA and CDR2 is YSLEER. Trimming removed 1 base from V and 9 bases from J, with 18 bases in between. CDR3 length equals 15 residues. The CDR3 protein is CASSQAYSASEAQYF. DNA for the CDR3: TGCGCCAGCAGCCAAGCCTACAGTGCCTCGGAGGCCCAGTACTTC.

This chain links TRBV29-1 with TRBJ2-1; 9 positions match TRBD1. The CDR3 length is 14 residues. The germline gives CDR1 SQVTM, CDR2 ANQGSEA. V dropped 6 bases and J dropped 5; count of bases not matched to a gene: 8. The CDR3 DNA sequence: TGCAGCGTAAAAACAGGGACAGGGCACAATGAGCAGTTCTTC. Translated, it gives CSVKTGTGHNEQFF.

V is TRBV11-3 and J is TRBJ2-7, with 11 bases matching TRBD1. V was clipped by 0 bases and J by 6 bases; unmatched bases: 4. There are 15 residues in the CDR3. Germline CDR1 and CDR2: SGHNT and YENEEA. CDR3 DNA sequence: TGTGCCAGCAGCTTAGACGGACAGGGGGCTGTCGAGCAGTACTTC. It is translated as CASSLDGQGAVEQYF. Together with reference TRBV11-3 and TRBJ2-7, the CDR3 gives the full variable domain: EAGVVQSPRYKIIEKKQPVAFWCNPISGHNTLYWYLQNLGQGPELLIRYENEEAVDDSQLPKDRFSAERLKGVDSTLKIQPAELGDSAVYLCASSLDGQGAVEQYFGPGTRLTVT.